The 9 T cell receptor beta chains presented below share a single source sample, sequenced in a study of T-cell memory formation after mild COVID-19. Via MiXCR, TCRdb re-called the 5' RACE reads, giving one row per CDR3 protein. In the table there are roughly 150,000 distinct CDR3 sequences, 11% to 15% of which are singletons. Sequencing was performed on PBMCs or a T cell subset sorted from them (not recorded which). Receptor source: an adult woman who had mild COVID-19 (a few samples of this study predate the infection). Cell type and time point are not known.

The V call is TRBV6-5, the J call TRBJ2-1; TRBD1 aligns across 9 bases. The trim removed 4 bases at V and 6 bases at J, leaving 4 bases unmatched. This CDR3 contains 14 residues. Germline V lookup: CDR1 MNHEY, CDR2 SVGAGI. The CDR3 DNA is TGTGCCAGCAGTTCCTTGGACAGGGGCAATGAGCAGTTCTTC. Translated, it gives CASSSLDRGNEQFF.

This clonotype was detected a few times. The chain has TRBV5-1 and TRBJ2-3, with 7 bases identical to TRBD1. Trimming cost V 7 bases and J 4 bases; bases outside gene matches: 15. In germline, CDR1 is SGHRS, CDR2 YFSETQ. The CDR3 is made up of 16 amino acids. The CDR3 here is CASEPGQDEKPDTQYF. The CDR3 region has the DNA TGCGCCAGCGAACCCGGACAGGACGAAAAGCCAGATACGCAGTATTTT.

This clonotype was seen only a few times. The J gene is TRBJ2-5, the V gene TRBV2, with 7 bases aligning to TRBD1. From germline, CDR1 is SNHLY and CDR2 FYNNEI. This CDR3 contains 12 residues. V dropped 7 bases and J dropped 2; count of bases not matched to a gene: 1. CDR3 sequence reads: CASKGQQETQYF. For the CDR3, the DNA is TGTGCCAGCAAGGGACAGCAAGAGACCCAGTACTTC. The variable domain in full, with the rest retrieved from reference TRBV2 and TRBJ2-5, is EPEVTQTPSHQVTQMGQEVILRCVPISNHLYFYWYRQILGQKVEFLVSFYNNEISEKSEIFDDQFSVERPDGSNFTLKIRSTKLEDSAMYFCASKGQQETQYFGPGTRLLVL.

This chain uses TRBV29-1 with TRBJ2-7, with D maybe TRBD1 (5 bases). Germline assignment: CDR1 SQVTM and CDR2 ANQGSEA. Trimming took off 7 bases at V and 1 base at J, with 26 bases between the two ends. The CDR3 has 17 residues. CDR3 sequence reads: CSDRGQPLGVLSYEQYF. Here the CDR3 DNA reads TGCAGCGATAGGGGCCAGCCCCTCGGAGTGTTGTCCTACGAGCAGTACTTC.

V gene TRBV2 combines with J gene TRBJ1-1; D call uncertain. Per germline, CDR1 SNHLY and CDR2 FYNNEI. This CDR3 contains 12 residues. V lost 8 bases, J lost 0 bases, and 7 bases lay in between. CDR3 sequence reads: CASRRMNTEAFF. Written as DNA, the CDR3 is TGTGCCAGCCGGCGCATGAACACTGAAGCTTTCTTT.

In its sample, this clonotype was seen a few times. The chain has TRBV7-6 and TRBJ2-5; perhaps TRBD1 as D (5 bases). Germline loops: CDR1 SGHVS, CDR2 FNYEAQ. The CDR3 has 15 amino acids. V dropped 2 bases and J dropped 5 bases, with 15 bases sitting between them. CDR3 residues: CASSLSGAVGETQYF. DNA of the CDR3: TGTGCCAGCAGCTTATCTGGGGCCGTGGGGGAGACCCAGTACTTC.

The chain carries TRBV29-1 and TRBJ2-4, with TRBD1 matching 8 bases. The CDR3 is 15 amino acids. The germline gives CDR1 SQVTM, CDR2 ANQGSEA. V was pared by 6 bases and J by 9 bases, with 16 bases of the junction left unmatched. The CDR3 bases are TGCAGCGTGGGGACAGGTTCAGCCTTCGGGGGCATTCAGTACTTC. Its translation is CSVGTGSAFGGIQYF.

The chain carries TRBV15 and TRBJ1-6; D remains unclear. The CDR3 sequence is 16 residues long. CDR1 is LNHNV, CDR2 YYDKDF, per germline (reference sequence). The V end lost 3 bases, the J end lost 9 bases, and 18 bases lay between the germline ends. The CDR3 bases are TGTGCCACCAGCAGGACCGATATGGCGGGGAGTTCACCCCTCCACTTT. Translating gives CATSRTDMAGSSPLHF. Full variable domain (missing parts from reference TRBV15 and TRBJ1-6): DAMVIQNPRYQVTQFGKPVTLSCSQTLNHNVMYWYQQKSSQAPKLLFHYYDKDFNNEADTPDNFQSRRPNTSFCFLDIRSPGLGDTAMYLCATSRTDMAGSSPLHFGNGTRLTVT.

The chain carries TRBV20-1 and TRBJ2-1, with no clear D. Per the germline V gene, CDR1 is DFQATT and CDR2 is SNEGSKA (reference sequence). The V end was cut by 1 base, the J end by 1 base, with 14 bases between. This CDR3 is 16 amino acids long. The CDR3 coding sequence is TGCAGTGCTAGAGCCCAGCTTTTGGGGTCCTACAATGAGCAGTTCTTC. This sequence encodes CSARAQLLGSYNEQFF.